The clone carrying this TCR beta chain was seen a single time. This record comes from a study of PD-L1 blockade in urothelial cancer. Study in general: Blood yielded a median of approximately 150,000 T cells per sample.

Time point: pretreatment peripheral blood. Libraries were prepared by immunoSEQ multiplex PCR; TCRdb keeps only in-frame clonotypes and omits some of them. The sample yields under 50,000 clones, approximately 93% seen once. V lost 4 bases and J lost 2, with 12 bases in between. CDR3 length: 14 amino acids. Germline V CDR1 and CDR2: WSHSY, SAAADI. This receptor was taken from a woman in her fifties or sixties with urothelial cancer. Sequenced material: PBMCs, taken around atezolizumab (anti-PD-L1) treatment. This chain joins TRBV10-2 and TRBJ2-7; a weak D match, TRBD1 (6 bases). The CDR3, as DNA: TGCGCCAGCAGTGGGACAGTCCTCCCCTACGAGCAGTACTTC. Translated, it gives CASSGTVLPYEQYF.